What follows are 32 T cell receptor beta chains derived from one specimen sequenced in a study of cytomegalovirus exposure and HLA in healthy donors. A multiplex PCR was run with 60 Vbeta primers and 13 Jbeta primers. TCRdb keeps only in-frame clones here, not all; method: immunoSEQ multiplex PCR. The sample contains about 170,000 clones, approximately 70% of which appear only once. Sequencing input: PBMCs. The receptors derive from a man aged 40-55 years in good health and CMV-seropositive.

The V call is TRBV7-9, the J call TRBJ2-7, with 10 bases fitting TRBD2. This CDR3 has 16 residues. Germline-derived CDR1 and CDR2 are SEHNR and FQNEAQ (reference sequence). V gave up 4 bases and J gave up 5 bases; unmatched junction bases: 11. CDR3: CASSSRTSGAFHEQYF. As DNA, the CDR3 is TGTGCCAGCAGCTCCCGAACTAGCGGGGCCTTCCACGAGCAGTACTTC. The full variable domain, in which reference TRBV7-9 and TRBJ2-7 provide the parts outside the CDR3, is DTGVSQNPRHKITKRGQNVTFRCDPISEHNRLYWYRQTLGQGPEFLTYFQNEAQLEKSRLLSDRFSAERPKGSFSTLEIQRTEQGDSAMYLCASSSRTSGAFHEQYFGPGTRLTVT.

DNA of the CDR3: TGCGCCAGCAGTTCCGGACAGGGGTCCTCTGGGGCCAACGTCCTGACTTTC. Translating gives CASSSGQGSSGANVLTF. The chain has TRBV5-1 and TRBJ2-6, with 9 bases aligning to TRBD1. The germline V gene has CDR1 SGHRS and CDR2 YFSETQ. The V and J ends lost 5 bases and 0 bases, in that order; junction bases with no gene match: 6. The CDR3 runs to 17 residues.

In its sample, this clone was seen a few times. The chain recombines TRBV5-4 with TRBJ2-5; 13 bases fit TRBD2. V gave up 4 bases and J gave up 3 bases; unmatched junction bases: 12. CDR1 and CDR2 from the germline V gene are SGHNT and YYREEE (reference sequence). There are 18 residues in the CDR3. The CDR3 region is CASSRGLAGAPGEETQYF. The CDR3 DNA follows: TGTGCCAGCAGCCGTGGACTAGCGGGGGCCCCTGGGGAAGAGACCCAGTACTTC.

The chain uses TRBV11-1 and TRBJ1-6; 7 bases line up with TRBD1. The CDR3 covers 14 residues. J was trimmed by 7 bases and V by 8 bases; bases with no gene match: 8. CDR1 is SGHAT, CDR2 FQDESV, per germline (reference sequence). The CDR3: CASRPGQTNSPLHF. In DNA form, the CDR3 reads TGTGCCAGCCGCCCGGGACAGACAAATTCACCCCTCCACTTT.

The genes are TRBV5-1 and TRBJ2-7; D might be TRBD2 (5 bases). Germline V gene lookup returns CDR1 SGHRS and CDR2 YFSETQ. The CDR3 extends over 13 amino acids. V was trimmed by 4 bases and J by 5 bases, leaving 13 bases between them. The CDR3 is CASSVGSEDEQYF. CDR3 DNA sequence: TGCGCCAGCAGCGTCGGGTCGGAGGACGAGCAGTACTTC.

V and J are TRBV2 and TRBJ1-5; 9 bases align to TRBD1. Looked up from germline, CDR1 is SNHLY and CDR2 is FYNNEI. The CDR3 totals 15 residues. Trimming took 6 bases from V and 3 from J; bases not matched to a gene: 6. The CDR3 here is CASSAGTGFNQPQHF. The CDR3 nucleotides read TGTGCCAGCAGCGCCGGGACAGGGTTCAATCAGCCCCAGCATTTT.

This chain uses TRBV7-6 with TRBJ1-2; 12 nucleotides align to TRBD1. The CDR3 covers 14 residues. With V trimmed by 5 bases and J by 8 bases, 6 bases remained unmatched. Per germline, CDR1 SGHVS and CDR2 FNYEAQ. The CDR3 sequence is CASSALGTGGGYTF. The DNA of the CDR3 is TGTGCCAGCAGCGCCCTCGGGACAGGGGGCGGCTACACCTTC.

The chain has TRBV10-3 and TRBJ2-7; D uncertain. This CDR3 has 13 amino acids. From germline, CDR1 is ENHRY and CDR2 SYGVKD. The V and J ends lost 0 bases and 3 bases respectively, with 6 bases between them. The CDR3 bases are TGTGCCATCAGTGAGTCGAGGAACTACGAGCAGTACTTC. Amino acids: CAISESRNYEQYF.

As regards this clone: Germline and junction disagree at one end, which may indicate a read error. The chain recombines TRBV7-9 with TRBJ1-3, with 7 bases identical to TRBD1. Germline CDR1 reads SEHNR; CDR2 reads FQNEAQ (reference sequence). The CDR3 contains 16 residues. CDR3 in amino acids: CSSSWVTGRQGNTIYF. As DNA, the CDR3 is TGTTCCAGCAGCTGGGTGACAGGGCGTCAAGGAAACACCATATATTTT.

The chain couples TRBV5-1 to TRBJ2-3; 7 bases align to TRBD2. Germline V gene data show CDR1 as SGHRS and CDR2 as YFSETQ. V shed 0 bases and J 2 bases; nucleotides not matched to a gene: 9. The CDR3 is 17 residues long. CDR3 in DNA: TGCGCCAGCAGCTTGGACCCCCAGGCGGGAGTCACAGATACGCAGTATTTT. Its protein product is CASSLDPQAGVTDTQYF.

The V call is TRBV30, the J call TRBJ2-5; D is ambiguous. The DNA end is a closer match to TRBJ2-7, so the J assignment may be wrong. There are 12 residues in the CDR3. Germline V lookup: CDR1 GTSNPN, CDR2 SVGIG (reference sequence). The chain's CDR3 is CAWSPTTSEQYF. CDR3 nucleotides: TGTGCCTGGTCCCCCACCACAAGCGAGCAGTACTTC.

CDR3 residues: CASSPYGTGDFVGYTF. The CDR3 DNA is TGTGCCAGCAGCCCTTACGGGACAGGGGATTTCGTCGGCTACACCTTC. The chain couples TRBV9 to TRBJ1-2; 10 positions match TRBD1. CDR3 length: 16 residues. J lost 8 bases, V lost 4 bases, and 14 bases had no gene match. The germline CDR1 and CDR2 sequences are SGDLS and YYNGEE. The complete variable domain, with remaining parts taken from reference TRBV9 and TRBJ1-2, reads DSGVTQTPKHLITATGQRVTLRCSPRSGDLSVYWYQQSLDQGLQFLIQYYNGEERAKGNILERFSAQQFPDLHSELNLSSLELGDSALYFCASSPYGTGDFVGYTFGSGTRLTVV.

CDR3 bases: TGTGCCATCAGTGAGTCCCTGGGGCGCGACTATGGCTACACCTTC. This codes for CAISESLGRDYGYTF. The J gene is TRBJ1-2, the V gene TRBV10-3, with D possibly TRBD1 on 5 matching bases. Trimming shortened V by 0 bases and J by 3 bases, and 11 bases separated the two germline ends. This CDR3 contains 15 residues. Looked up from germline, CDR1 is ENHRY and CDR2 is SYGVKD.

The J gene is TRBJ2-2, the V gene TRBV7-9, with D maybe TRBD1 (5 bases). The length of the CDR3 is 16 residues. Germline CDR1 reads SEHNR; CDR2 reads FQNEAQ (reference sequence). Trimming cost V 4 bases and J 2 bases, with 14 bases left between them. The CDR3 sequence: CASSSMTEPNTGELFF. The CDR3 region has the DNA TGTGCCAGCAGCTCCATGACAGAACCCAACACCGGGGAGCTGTTTTTT. The full variable domain, its missing parts supplied by reference TRBV7-9 and TRBJ2-2, is DTGVSQNPRHKITKRGQNVTFRCDPISEHNRLYWYRQTLGQGPEFLTYFQNEAQLEKSRLLSDRFSAERPKGSFSTLEIQRTEQGDSAMYLCASSSMTEPNTGELFFGEGSRLTVL.

The rearrangement uses TRBV14 and TRBJ1-1, with D perhaps TRBD1 (6 bases). V dropped 5 bases and J dropped 6 bases, with 16 bases sitting between them. Per the germline V gene, CDR1 is SGHDN and CDR2 is FVKESK. CDR3 size: 14 residues. In DNA form, the CDR3 reads TGTGCCAGCAGCTCTAACACAGGGTTCCCTGAAGCTTTCTTT. Translating gives CASSSNTGFPEAFF.

V is TRBV7-2 and J is TRBJ2-5, with a weak D call TRBD1 (6 bases). The J call may be mistaken, given a closer DNA end match to TRBJ2-7. CDR1 is SGHTA, CDR2 FQGNSA, per germline. The CDR3 runs 16 residues. This CDR3 reads CASSLAKDSVPYEQYF. The CDR3 region has the DNA TGTGCCAGCAGCTTAGCAAAGGACAGCGTTCCCTACGAGCAGTACTTC.

The rearrangement uses TRBV6-6 and TRBJ1-1; a possible D gene is TRBD1 (5 bases). With 4 bases removed from V and 3 bases from J, the gap between germline ends came to 9 bases. The CDR3 totals 13 residues. CDR1 and CDR2 (germline): MNHNY, SVGAGI (reference sequence). The CDR3 DNA sequence: TGTGCCAGCAGTTCAGGGCCTGACACTGAAGCTTTCTTT. This sequence encodes CASSSGPDTEAFF.

A single count supports this clone. V and J are TRBV9 and TRBJ1-1, with a weak D call TRBD1 (6 bases). V was trimmed by 5 bases and J by 2 bases, leaving 13 bases between them. Germline V gives CDR1 SGDLS, CDR2 YYNGEE. The CDR3 is made up of 14 amino acids. CDR3 nucleotides: TGTGCCAGCAGTAGAGGGGGGGTTAACACTGAAGCTTTCTTT. This codes for CASSRGGVNTEAFF.

This rearrangement joins TRBV7-7 to TRBJ1-2, with TRBD1 matching over 10 bases. From germline, CDR1 is SSHAT and CDR2 FNYEAQ (reference sequence). The CDR3 contains 11 residues. This CDR3 reads CAIRTGGGYTF. The DNA of the CDR3 is TGTGCTATCAGGACAGGGGGTGGCTACACCTTC.

This clone has more than one count but fewer than ten. The chain recombines TRBV7-9 with TRBJ2-3, with D possibly being TRBD2 (5 bases). Germline V CDR1 and CDR2: SEHNR, FQNEAQ (reference sequence). V lost 4 bases and J 2 bases, leaving 10 bases between the germline ends. The CDR3 contains 14 residues. CDR3 protein: CASSSGLVTDTQYF. CDR3 bases: TGTGCCAGCAGCTCTGGACTGGTCACAGATACGCAGTATTTT. Variable domain in full (rest from reference TRBV7-9 and TRBJ2-3): DTGVSQNPRHKITKRGQNVTFRCDPISEHNRLYWYRQTLGQGPEFLTYFQNEAQLEKSRLLSDRFSAERPKGSFSTLEIQRTEQGDSAMYLCASSSGLVTDTQYFGPGTRLTVL.

The rearrangement uses TRBV19 and TRBJ2-2; 7 bases fit TRBD1. The length of the CDR3 is 14 residues. The germline gives CDR1 LNHDA, CDR2 SQIVND (reference sequence). J lost 3 bases, V lost 10 bases, and 8 bases had no gene match. The CDR3 region has the DNA TGTGCCACCAGGGCGGACAGGTACACCGGGGAGCTGTTTTTT. Its translation: CATRADRYTGELFF.

This clone was seen only once. The same CDR3 is also encoded by other DNA sequences in this sample. This rearrangement joins TRBV5-1 to TRBJ1-2, with unresolved D. Germline values: CDR1 SGHRS, CDR2 YFSETQ. Trimming left V 0 bases short and J 6 bases short, with 9 bases between. CDR3 length: 13 amino acids. The DNA of the CDR3 is TGCGCCAGCAGCTTGGACTTGAGGGATGGCTACACCTTC. It translates to CASSLDLRDGYTF.

This sequence joins TRBV28 and TRBJ1-3, with TRBD1 matching over 8 bases. CDR1 and CDR2 from the germline V gene are MDHEN and SYDVKM. The length of the CDR3 is 20 residues. The V and J ends lost 5 bases and 5 bases, in that order; junction bases with no gene match: 23. The CDR3 DNA reads TGTGCCAGCAGTCCAACGTATAATCGTCCGGGGGACAGGCAAAGAAACACCATATATTTT. It specifies CASSPTYNRPGDRQRNTIYF. Complete variable domain (other parts from reference TRBV28 and TRBJ1-3): DVKVTQSSRYLVKRTGEKVFLECVQDMDHENMFWYRQDPGLGLRLIYFSYDVKMKEKGDIPEGYSVSREKKERFSLILESASTNQTSMYLCASSPTYNRPGDRQRNTIYFGEGSWLTVV.

This clone was counted once. The J gene is TRBJ2-7, the V gene TRBV7-2; 7 bases map to TRBD1. The CDR3 is made up of 14 amino acids. Germline values: CDR1 SGHTA, CDR2 FQGNSA. V lost 7 bases, J lost 5 bases, and 11 bases stayed unmatched. CDR3 bases: TGTGCCAGCACCGAGACAGGGAACGCGGACGAGCAGTACTTC. Translating it yields CASTETGNADEQYF.

J is TRBJ2-2 and V is TRBV7-2; tentative D call: TRBD2 (7 bases). The CDR3 contains 14 residues. V was trimmed by 2 bases and J by 4 bases, leaving 8 bases between them. Germline V gives CDR1 SGHTA, CDR2 FQGNSA. The CDR3 sequence: CASSLRGGTGELFF. In DNA form, the CDR3 reads TGTGCCAGCAGCTTAAGGGGGGGCACCGGGGAGCTGTTTTTT.

The chain employs TRBV15 and TRBJ2-4; TRBD1 is a possible D gene (5 bases). CDR1 is LNHNV, CDR2 YYDKDF, per germline (reference sequence). The CDR3 is 15 residues long. With 3 bases removed from V and 0 bases from J, the gap between germline ends came to 9 bases. The CDR3 DNA reads as TGTGCCACCAGCAGTACAGGCCCAGCCAAAAACATTCAGTACTTC. Its translation is CATSSTGPAKNIQYF.

The chain has TRBV5-4 and TRBJ2-7; maybe TRBD2 (5 bases). The germline CDR1 and CDR2 sequences are SGHNT and YYREEE (reference sequence). V dropped 0 bases and J dropped 2 bases, with 12 bases sitting between them. The length of the CDR3 is 15 residues. DNA for the CDR3: TGTGCCAGCAGCTTGGGGGCGGGCCCCACCTACGAGCAGTACTTC. Translating it yields CASSLGAGPTYEQYF.

There are a few counts of this clone. The chain carries TRBV7-9 and TRBJ1-1, with D perhaps TRBD1 (6 bases). The CDR3 covers 14 residues. Trimming shortened V by 1 base and J by 4 bases, and 10 bases separated the two germline ends. Germline V lookup: CDR1 SEHNR, CDR2 FQNEAQ (reference sequence). In DNA, the CDR3 is TGTGCCAGCAGCTTAGGGGGGCTCGGCACTGAAGCTTTCTTT. This encodes CASSLGGLGTEAFF. The full variable domain, with the rest looked up from reference TRBV7-9 and TRBJ1-1, is DTGVSQNPRHKITKRGQNVTFRCDPISEHNRLYWYRQTLGQGPEFLTYFQNEAQLEKSRLLSDRFSAERPKGSFSTLEIQRTEQGDSAMYLCASSLGGLGTEAFFGQGTRLTVV.

The chain joins TRBV6-1 to TRBJ2-1; D might be TRBD2 (8 bases). Germline CDR1 reads MNHNS; CDR2 reads SASEGT. The CDR3 is 13 residues long. Trimming took off 7 bases at V and 10 bases at J, with 17 bases between the two ends. In DNA form, the CDR3 reads TGTGCCAGCACGGGAGGGGGCGGTAGAGAGCAGTTCTTC. This gives the protein CASTGGGGREQFF.

The gene calls are TRBV10-3 and TRBJ1-1; D is ambiguous. This CDR3 has 14 residues. Trimming shortened V by 2 bases and J by 5 bases, and 12 bases separated the two germline ends. Germline lookup yields CDR1 ENHRY and CDR2 SYGVKD. The CDR3 region has the DNA TGTGCCATCAGTGAGGGAGGTGGAGGGACTGAAGCTTTCTTT. Its translation is CAISEGGGGTEAFF.

This chain links TRBV18 with TRBJ2-7; 7 bases are shared with TRBD1. The junction had 3 bases not matched to a gene; V was cut back by 4 bases and J by 0 bases. Germline-derived CDR1 and CDR2 are KGHSH and LQKENI. The CDR3 contains 14 residues. In DNA, the CDR3 is TGTGCCAGCTCACGGGACAGAAGCTCCTACGAGCAGTACTTC. It yields the protein CASSRDRSSYEQYF. Full variable domain (rest looked up from reference TRBV18 and TRBJ2-7): NAGVMQNPRHLVRRRGQEARLRCSPMKGHSHVYWYRQLPEEGLKFMVYLQKENIIDESGMPKERFSAEFPKEGPSILRIQQVVRGDSAAYFCASSRDRSSYEQYFGPGTRLTVT.

The rearrangement uses TRBV14 and TRBJ2-2; 9 nucleotides align to TRBD2. Germline CDR1 SGHDN, CDR2 FVKESK. V lost 3 bases and J lost 5; bases outside the gene matches: 7. The CDR3 spans 16 residues. Here the CDR3 DNA reads TGTGCCAGCAGCCACTCCGGGACTAGCAATACCGGGGAGCTGTTTTTT. Translating gives CASSHSGTSNTGELFF.